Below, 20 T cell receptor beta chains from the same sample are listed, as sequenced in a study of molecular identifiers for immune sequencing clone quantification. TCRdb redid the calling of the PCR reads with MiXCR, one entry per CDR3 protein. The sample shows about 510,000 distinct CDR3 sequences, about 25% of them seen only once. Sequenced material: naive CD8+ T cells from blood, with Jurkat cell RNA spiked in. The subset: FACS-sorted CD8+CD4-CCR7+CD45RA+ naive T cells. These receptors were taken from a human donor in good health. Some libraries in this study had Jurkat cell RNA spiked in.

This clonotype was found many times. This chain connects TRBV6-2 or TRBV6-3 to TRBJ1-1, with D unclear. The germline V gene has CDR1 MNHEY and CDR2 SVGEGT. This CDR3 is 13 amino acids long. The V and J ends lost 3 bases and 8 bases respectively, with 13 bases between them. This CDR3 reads CASSYYGPSEAFF. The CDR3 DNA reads TGTGCCAGCAGTTATTATGGGCCCTCGGAAGCTTTCTTT.

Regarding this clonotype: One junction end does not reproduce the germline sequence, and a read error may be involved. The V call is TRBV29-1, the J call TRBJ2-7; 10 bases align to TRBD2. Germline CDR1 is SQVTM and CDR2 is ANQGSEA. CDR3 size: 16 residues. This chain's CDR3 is CSVGEEVAGGLYEQSF. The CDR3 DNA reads TGCAGCGTGGGGGAGGAGGTAGCGGGAGGTTTATACGAGCAGTCCTTC.

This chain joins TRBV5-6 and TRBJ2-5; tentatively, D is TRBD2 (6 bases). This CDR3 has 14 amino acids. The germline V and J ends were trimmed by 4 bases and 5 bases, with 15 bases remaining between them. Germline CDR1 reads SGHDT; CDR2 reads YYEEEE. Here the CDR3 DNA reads TGTGCCAGCAGCCCCTGGGGCGGGATTGAGACCCAGTACTTC. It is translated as CASSPWGGIETQYF.

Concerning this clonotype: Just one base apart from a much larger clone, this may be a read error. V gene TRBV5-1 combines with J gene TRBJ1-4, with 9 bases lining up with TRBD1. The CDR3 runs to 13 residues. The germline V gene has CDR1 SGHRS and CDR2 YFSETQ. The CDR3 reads CASRDRANEKLVF. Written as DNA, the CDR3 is TGCGCCAGCCGGGACAGGGCTAATGAAAAACTGGTTTTT.

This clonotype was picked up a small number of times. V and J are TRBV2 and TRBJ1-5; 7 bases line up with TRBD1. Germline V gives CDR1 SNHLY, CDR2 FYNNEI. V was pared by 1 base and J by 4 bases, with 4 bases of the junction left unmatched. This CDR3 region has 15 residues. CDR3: CASSEDRGGNQPQHF. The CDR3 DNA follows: TGTGCCAGCAGTGAAGACAGGGGAGGGAATCAGCCCCAGCATTTT.

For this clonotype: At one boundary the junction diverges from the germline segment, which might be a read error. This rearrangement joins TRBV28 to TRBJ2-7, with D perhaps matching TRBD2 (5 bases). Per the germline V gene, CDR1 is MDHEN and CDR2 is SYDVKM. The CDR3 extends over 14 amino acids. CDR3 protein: CAGSLASGSYEQYF. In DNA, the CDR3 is TGTGCCGGCAGTTTGGCCTCGGGGTCCTACGAGCAGTACTTC.

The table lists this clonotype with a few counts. The CDR3 is CSALRSEAFF. CDR3 DNA sequence: TGCAGTGCTCTTCGCAGTGAAGCTTTCTTT. The chain recombines TRBV20-1 with TRBJ1-1; no definite D call. The CDR3 is 10 residues long. The V end lost 5 bases, the J end lost 7 bases, and 8 bases lay between the germline ends. CDR1 is DFQATT, CDR2 SNEGSKA, per germline (reference sequence).

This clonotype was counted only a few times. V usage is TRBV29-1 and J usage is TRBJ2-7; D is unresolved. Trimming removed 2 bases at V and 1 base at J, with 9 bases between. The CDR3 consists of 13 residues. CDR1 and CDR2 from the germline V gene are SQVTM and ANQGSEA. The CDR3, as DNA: TGCAGCGTTGAACAGCCACAGTCCTACGAGCAGTACTTC. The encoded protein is CSVEQPQSYEQYF.

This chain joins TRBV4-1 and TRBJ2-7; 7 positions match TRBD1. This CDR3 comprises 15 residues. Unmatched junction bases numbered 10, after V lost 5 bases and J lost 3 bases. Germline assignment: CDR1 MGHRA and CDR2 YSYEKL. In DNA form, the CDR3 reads TGCGCCAGCAGCGCGATACAGGGGTTTGTCTACGAGCAGTACTTC. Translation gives CASSAIQGFVYEQYF.

For the CDR3, the DNA is TGTGCCAGCAGCTTTTTAGCGGGGACGCAAGAGACCCAGTACTTC. Translating it yields CASSFLAGTQETQYF. The J gene is TRBJ2-5, the V gene TRBV7-9; 8 bases map to TRBD2. V gave up 3 bases and J gave up 2 bases; unmatched junction bases: 5. This CDR3 has 15 residues. Germline CDR1 SEHNR, CDR2 FQNEAQ (reference sequence).

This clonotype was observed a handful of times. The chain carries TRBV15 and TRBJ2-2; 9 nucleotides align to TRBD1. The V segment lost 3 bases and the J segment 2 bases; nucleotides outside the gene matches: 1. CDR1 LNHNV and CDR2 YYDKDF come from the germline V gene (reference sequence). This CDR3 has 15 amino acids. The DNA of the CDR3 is TGTGCCACCAGCAGGGACAGGGGAAACACCGGGGAGCTGTTTTTT. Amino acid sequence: CATSRDRGNTGELFF.

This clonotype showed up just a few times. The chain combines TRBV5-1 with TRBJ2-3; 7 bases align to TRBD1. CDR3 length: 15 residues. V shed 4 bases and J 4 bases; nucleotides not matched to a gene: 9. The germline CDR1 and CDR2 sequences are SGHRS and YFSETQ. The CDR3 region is CASSATGQISDTQYF. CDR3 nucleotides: TGCGCCAGCAGCGCGACAGGGCAGATCTCAGATACGCAGTATTTT.

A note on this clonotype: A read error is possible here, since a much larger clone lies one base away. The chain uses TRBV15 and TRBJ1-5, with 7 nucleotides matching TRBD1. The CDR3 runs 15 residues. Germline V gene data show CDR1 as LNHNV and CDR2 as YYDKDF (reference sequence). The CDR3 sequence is CATSHLGQGDQLQHF. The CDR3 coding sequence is TGTGCCACCAGCCATTTAGGGCAGGGGGATCAGCTCCAGCATTTT.

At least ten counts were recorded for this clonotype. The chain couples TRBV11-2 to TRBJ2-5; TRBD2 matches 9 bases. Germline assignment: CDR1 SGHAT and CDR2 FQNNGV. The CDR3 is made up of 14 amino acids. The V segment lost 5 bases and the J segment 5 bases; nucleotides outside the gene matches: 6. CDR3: CASSRGGAIETQYF. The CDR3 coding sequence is TGTGCCAGCAGCCGCGGGGGGGCAATTGAGACCCAGTACTTC.

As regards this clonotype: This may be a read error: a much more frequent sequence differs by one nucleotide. Written as DNA, the CDR3 is TGTGCCAGCAGACAGGGGTGGAATTCACCCCTCCACTTT. The encoded protein is CASRQGWNSPLHF. This chain uses TRBV25-1 with TRBJ1-6; 7 nucleotides align to TRBD1. CDR1 is MGHDK and CDR2 is SYGVNS in the germline V gene. This CDR3 has 13 residues. The V and J ends lost 6 bases and 7 bases, in that order; junction bases with no gene match: 3.

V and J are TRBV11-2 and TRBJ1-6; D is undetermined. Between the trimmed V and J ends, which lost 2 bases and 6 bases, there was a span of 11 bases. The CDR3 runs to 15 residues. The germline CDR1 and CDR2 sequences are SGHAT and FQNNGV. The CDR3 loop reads CASSLTLGSNSPLHF. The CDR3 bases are TGTGCCAGCAGCTTAACTTTAGGGAGTAATTCACCCCTCCACTTT.

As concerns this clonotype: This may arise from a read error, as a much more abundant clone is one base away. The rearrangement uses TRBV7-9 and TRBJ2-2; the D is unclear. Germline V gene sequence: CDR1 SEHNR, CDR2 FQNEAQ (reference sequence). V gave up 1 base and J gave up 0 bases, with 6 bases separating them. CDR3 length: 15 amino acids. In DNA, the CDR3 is TGTGCCAGCAGCTTAGTAGAAACGAACACCGGGGAGCTGTTTTTT. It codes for CASSLVETNTGELFF. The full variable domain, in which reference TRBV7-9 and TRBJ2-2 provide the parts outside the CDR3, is DTGVSQNPRHKITKRGQNVTFRCDPISEHNRLYWYRQTLGQGPEFLTYFQNEAQLEKSRLLSDRFSAERPKGSFSTLEIQRTEQGDSAMYLCASSLVETNTGELFFGEGSRLTVL.

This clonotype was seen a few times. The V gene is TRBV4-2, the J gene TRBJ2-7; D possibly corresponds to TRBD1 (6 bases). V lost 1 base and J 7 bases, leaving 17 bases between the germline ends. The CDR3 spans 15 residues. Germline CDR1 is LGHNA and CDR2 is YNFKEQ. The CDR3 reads CASSQGRGPLGEQYF. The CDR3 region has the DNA TGTGCCAGCAGCCAAGGCAGGGGCCCTCTGGGGGAGCAGTACTTC.

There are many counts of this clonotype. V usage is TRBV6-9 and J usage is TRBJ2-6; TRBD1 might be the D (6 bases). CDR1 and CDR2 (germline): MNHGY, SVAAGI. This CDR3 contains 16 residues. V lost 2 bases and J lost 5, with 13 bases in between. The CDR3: CASSYQTGRRANVLTF. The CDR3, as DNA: TGTGCCAGCAGTTATCAGACAGGACGAAGGGCCAACGTCCTGACTTTC.

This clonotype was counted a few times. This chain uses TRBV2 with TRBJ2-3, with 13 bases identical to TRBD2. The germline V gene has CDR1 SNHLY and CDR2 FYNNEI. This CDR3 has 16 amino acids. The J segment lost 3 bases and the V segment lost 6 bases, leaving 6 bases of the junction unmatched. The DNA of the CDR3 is TGTGCCAGCAGGCCGGGACTAGCGGGGATTACAGATACGCAGTATTTT. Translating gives CASRPGLAGITDTQYF.